What follows are 27 T cell receptor beta chains derived from one specimen sequenced in a study of cytomegalovirus exposure and HLA in healthy donors. In the PCR, 60 Vbeta and 13 Jbeta primers were used. Some clones are missing from TCRdb's copy, which holds only in-frame ones; the method was immunoSEQ multiplex PCR. The table shows 160,000 or so clones, with approximately 72% occurring only once. Sequencing input: PBMCs. All receptors come from a human donor in good health.

The V gene is TRBV6-6, the J gene TRBJ1-2, with TRBD1 identical over 11 bases. Germline V gene data show CDR1 as MNHNY and CDR2 as SVGAGI (reference sequence). CDR3 size: 16 residues. After removal of 2 bases from V and 4 bases from J, the junction contained 6 bases not matched to a gene. DNA of the CDR3: TGTGCCAGCAGTTACGGGGGACAGGGGGGAACCTATGGCTACACCTTC. It encodes CASSYGGQGGTYGYTF.

This chain uses TRBV27 with TRBJ1-1, with D maybe TRBD1 (6 bases). Germline loops: CDR1 MNHEY, CDR2 SMNVEV (reference sequence). This CDR3 region has 13 residues. V was cut by 3 bases and J by 4 bases, with 9 bases left in between. CDR3 bases: TGTGCCAGCAGTTTGTACAGGGCCACTGAAGCTTTCTTT. Translating gives CASSLYRATEAFF.

This clone was counted between two and nine times. The V gene is TRBV19, the J gene TRBJ1-4; the D gene is possibly TRBD1 (5 bases). V lost 1 base, J lost 2 bases, and 5 bases lay in between. The CDR3 consists of 14 residues. Per germline, CDR1 LNHDA and CDR2 SQIVND (reference sequence). CDR3 protein: CASSIAGTNEKLFF. As DNA, the CDR3 is TGTGCCAGTAGTATAGCAGGGACTAATGAAAAACTGTTTTTT.

The V gene is TRBV30, the J gene TRBJ1-2; D not resolved. The germline V gene encodes CDR1 GTSNPN and CDR2 SVGIG (reference sequence). There are 10 residues in the CDR3. The CDR3 sequence: CASGVYGYTF. Written as DNA, the CDR3 is TGTGCTTCGGGTGTCTATGGCTACACCTTC.

The chain's CDR3 is CASSRDRGPETQYF. The DNA of the CDR3 is TGTGCCAGCAGCCGCGACAGGGGGCCAGAGACCCAGTACTTC. V gene TRBV5-4 combines with J gene TRBJ2-5, with 10 bases fitting TRBD1. With V trimmed by 4 bases and J by 4 bases, 4 bases remained unmatched. The CDR3 extends over 14 amino acids. Germline V gene sequence: CDR1 SGHNT, CDR2 YYREEE (reference sequence).

The rearrangement joins TRBV27 to TRBJ2-3; perhaps TRBD2 as D (5 bases). CDR1 is MNHEY, CDR2 SMNVEV, per germline (reference sequence). This CDR3 has 15 residues. The V end lost 8 bases, the J end lost 4 bases, and 19 bases lay between the germline ends. The CDR3 DNA reads TGTGCCAGCCACTATCTAGCCGGGGAACCAGATACGCAGTATTTT. Protein product: CASHYLAGEPDTQYF.

This clone was found a few times. V and J are TRBV5-4 and TRBJ2-7; 11 nucleotides match TRBD2. V lost 4 bases to trimming and J lost 7 bases; unmatched junction nucleotides: 7. Germline V gives CDR1 SGHNT, CDR2 YYREEE (reference sequence). CDR3 length: 14 amino acids. The DNA for the CDR3 is TGTGCCAGCAGCCCGGGACTAGCGGTCCGGGAGCAGTACTTC. Amino acid sequence: CASSPGLAVREQYF.

The V gene is TRBV5-6, the J gene TRBJ1-1; 8 bases fit TRBD1. The CDR3 is 15 amino acids. V was pared by 4 bases and J by 10 bases, with 15 bases of the junction left unmatched. Germline V gene sequence: CDR1 SGHDT, CDR2 YYEEEE. The CDR3 nucleotides are TGTGCCAGCAGCGCCTATGGGTCGACAGGGGAGGGAGCTTTCTTT. As protein: CASSAYGSTGEGAFF. The variable domain in full, with the rest retrieved from reference TRBV5-6 and TRBJ1-1, is DAGVTQSPTHLIKTRGQQVTLRCSPKSGHDTVSWYQQALGQGPQFIFQYYEEEERQRGNFPDRFSGHQFPNYSSELNVNALLLGDSALYLCASSAYGSTGEGAFFGQGTRLTVV.

The chain employs TRBV2 and TRBJ1-4; 10 nucleotides match TRBD1. Per germline, CDR1 SNHLY and CDR2 FYNNEI. This CDR3 has 17 amino acids. The V segment lost 3 bases and the J segment 10 bases; nucleotides outside the gene matches: 14. The CDR3 protein is CASSDSPSGTGAGKLFF. DNA for the CDR3: TGTGCCAGCAGTGATAGTCCCAGCGGGACAGGGGCTGGAAAACTGTTTTTT.

J is TRBJ1-2 and V is TRBV6-5, with 11 bases fitting TRBD1. The CDR3 extends over 16 amino acids. The V segment lost 2 bases and the J segment 5 bases; nucleotides outside the gene matches: 7. Germline loops: CDR1 MNHEY, CDR2 SVGAGI. CDR3 nucleotide sequence: TGTGCCAGCAGTTACACCGGACAGGGGGCGAGATATGGCTACACCTTC. Protein product: CASSYTGQGARYGYTF.

A single count supports this clone. The chain uses TRBV6-5 and TRBJ1-3; a weak D match, TRBD1 (6 bases). This CDR3 has 14 residues. Germline V gives CDR1 MNHEY, CDR2 SVGAGI. Trimming removed 2 bases at V and 5 bases at J, with 10 bases between. CDR3 protein: CASSYGDTRNTIYF. The CDR3 DNA is TGTGCCAGCAGTTACGGGGACACTCGAAACACCATATATTTT.

The chain combines TRBV7-9 with TRBJ2-5; TRBD1 aligns across 7 bases. The CDR3 runs 13 residues. Trimming at V came to 8 bases and at J to 3 bases, leaving 6 bases not matched to a gene. Germline values: CDR1 SEHNR, CDR2 FQNEAQ (reference sequence). As DNA, the CDR3 is TGTGCCAGCTTCCTTGGGACAGAAGAGACCCAGTACTTC. Amino acids: CASFLGTEETQYF.

V gene TRBV4-1 combines with J gene TRBJ2-3, with D tentatively TRBD2 (6 bases). The CDR3 totals 13 residues. The V and J ends lost 0 bases and 11 bases respectively, with 12 bases between them. Germline-derived CDR1 and CDR2 are MGHRA and YSYEKL. Written as DNA, the CDR3 is TGCGCCAGCAGCCAAGAGAGGGACTCGCGGCAGTATTTT. Translating it yields CASSQERDSRQYF.

The CDR3 region has the DNA TGTGCCAGTGCGGGGGCCAACCAAGAGACCCAGTACTTC. Amino acid sequence: CASAGANQETQYF. This chain joins TRBV2 and TRBJ2-5, with D tentatively TRBD2 (7 bases). CDR1 is SNHLY, CDR2 FYNNEI, per germline. The CDR3 extends over 13 amino acids. V dropped 9 bases and J dropped 0 bases, with 11 bases sitting between them. Full variable domain (remainder filled in from reference TRBV2 and TRBJ2-5): EPEVTQTPSHQVTQMGQEVILRCVPISNHLYFYWYRQILGQKVEFLVSFYNNEISEKSEIFDDQFSVERPDGSNFTLKIRSTKLEDSAMYFCASAGANQETQYFGPGTRLLVL.

This chain connects TRBV9 to TRBJ1-1; 8 bases agree with TRBD1. Unmatched junction bases numbered 11, after V lost 3 bases and J lost 1 base. The length of the CDR3 is 17 residues. Germline CDR1 reads SGDLS; CDR2 reads YYNGEE. CDR3 DNA: TGTGCCAGCAGCGACGGGATGGGGACAGGCGGGAACACTGAAGCTTTCTTT. Translation gives CASSDGMGTGGNTEAFF.

The J gene is TRBJ1-1, the V gene TRBV19; maybe TRBD1 (6 bases). CDR3 length equals 13 residues. CDR1 is LNHDA, CDR2 SQIVND, per germline (reference sequence). Trimming cost V 5 bases and J 4 bases, with 11 bases left between them. CDR3 DNA sequence: TGTGCCAGTAGTTCACAGGGTCCCACTGAAGCTTTCTTT. Translated, it gives CASSSQGPTEAFF.

V and J are TRBV7-9 and TRBJ2-5; tentative D call: TRBD2 (5 bases). Germline CDR1 is SEHNR and CDR2 is FQNEAQ (reference sequence). V was cut by 0 bases and J by 5 bases, with 16 bases left in between. This CDR3 contains 16 residues. CDR3 amino acids: CASSLAIASWEETQYF. The CDR3, as DNA: TGTGCCAGCAGCTTAGCCATTGCTAGCTGGGAGGAGACCCAGTACTTC.

This chain uses TRBV30 with TRBJ1-2; TRBD1 is a possible D gene (6 bases). V dropped 0 bases and J dropped 8 bases, with 13 bases sitting between them. The CDR3 sequence is 13 residues long. CDR1 GTSNPN and CDR2 SVGIG come from the germline V gene (reference sequence). As DNA, the CDR3 is TGTGCCTGGAGTGTACAGGGTGAGGGAGGCTACACCTTC. Protein product: CAWSVQGEGGYTF.

The J gene is TRBJ2-7, the V gene TRBV5-6, with TRBD1 as a possible D gene (5 bases). Germline V CDR1 and CDR2: SGHDT, YYEEEE. The CDR3 extends over 13 amino acids. Trimming stripped 4 bases from V and 5 bases from J, with 13 bases between. The DNA for the CDR3 is TGTGCCAGCAGCCTGGGGTTAGGGGACGAGCAGTACTTC. This gives the protein CASSLGLGDEQYF.

The rearrangement uses TRBV5-1 and TRBJ2-2; no firm D call. The V end was cut by 0 bases, the J end by 2 bases, with 5 bases between. Germline assignment: CDR1 SGHRS and CDR2 YFSETQ. The CDR3 loop spans 14 amino acids. CDR3 nucleotides: TGCGCCAGCAGCTTGGCGGTAAACACCGGGGAGCTGTTTTTT. The encoded protein is CASSLAVNTGELFF.

The V gene is TRBV7-3, the J gene TRBJ2-2; perhaps TRBD2 as D (5 bases). The V gene lost 5 bases and the J gene lost 1 base, with 8 bases spanning the gap. The length of the CDR3 is 14 residues. The germline V gene encodes CDR1 SGHTA and CDR2 FQGTGA. The CDR3 is CASSRRGNTGELFF. CDR3 bases: TGTGCCAGCAGCCGACGGGGGAACACCGGGGAGCTGTTTTTT.

V and J are TRBV11-3 and TRBJ2-2, with D perhaps TRBD1 (6 bases). V lost 3 bases and J lost 4, with 9 bases in between. CDR3 length equals 14 residues. Germline V gene data show CDR1 as SGHNT and CDR2 as YENEEA. The CDR3, as DNA: TGTGCCAGCAGCTTTGACAGGTTCACCGGGGAGCTGTTTTTT. Translating gives CASSFDRFTGELFF.

This clone was seen a few times. The same CDR3 is also encoded by other DNA sequences in this sample. The chain combines TRBV6-6 with TRBJ1-4; no clear D. Germline values: CDR1 MNHNY, CDR2 SVGAGI (reference sequence). V was cut by 2 bases and J by 3 bases, with 7 bases left in between. The CDR3 extends over 14 amino acids. The CDR3 bases are TGTGCCAGCAGTTACGGGCAGTCTAATGAAAAACTGTTTTTT. It translates to CASSYGQSNEKLFF.

For the CDR3, the DNA is TGTGCCAGCAGCTTGGCTAGCGGGGGGGACAATGAGCAGTTCTTC. Encoded protein: CASSLASGGDNEQFF. This chain joins TRBV5-4 and TRBJ2-1; TRBD2 aligns across 12 bases. The CDR3 sequence is 15 residues long. Germline V gives CDR1 SGHNT, CDR2 YYREEE (reference sequence). V gave up 0 bases and J gave up 5 bases; unmatched junction bases: 0.

The chain has TRBV9 and TRBJ1-4; 8 bases map to TRBD1. Germline CDR1 reads SGDLS; CDR2 reads YYNGEE. J gave up 8 bases and V 0 bases, and 6 bases lay outside the gene matches. The CDR3 covers 15 residues. CDR3 loop: CASSVGGTGGEKLFF. In DNA form, the CDR3 reads TGTGCCAGCAGCGTAGGGGGGACAGGCGGAGAAAAACTGTTTTTT.

The J gene is TRBJ1-2, the V gene TRBV30; TRBD1 might be the D (5 bases). Germline V gives CDR1 GTSNPN, CDR2 SVGIG (reference sequence). The CDR3 has 12 amino acids. V lost 4 bases and J 1 base, leaving 7 bases between the germline ends. The CDR3 DNA is TGTGCCTGGAAGGGGATTAACTATGGCTACACCTTC. Translated, it gives CAWKGINYGYTF.

The CDR3 region is CASSPDSSYQPQHF. The CDR3 DNA is TGTGCCAGTAGCCCGGACAGCTCCTATCAGCCCCAGCATTTT. This chain links TRBV19 with TRBJ1-5; possibly TRBD1 for D (6 bases). Germline V gives CDR1 LNHDA, CDR2 SQIVND (reference sequence). Trimming stripped 6 bases from V and 5 bases from J, with 14 bases between. The CDR3 runs to 14 residues. Together with reference TRBV19 and TRBJ1-5, the CDR3 gives the full variable domain: DGGITQSPKYLFRKEGQNVTLSCEQNLNHDAMYWYRQDPGQGLRLIYYSQIVNDFQKGDIAEGYSVSREKKESFPLTVTSAQKNPTAFYLCASSPDSSYQPQHFGDGTRLSIL.